The subject of this entry is one T cell receptor beta chain. TCRdb's copy holds only in-frame clones and misses some; the assay was immunoSEQ multiplex PCR. The table shows 130,000 or so clones, with about 79% occurring only once. This sample was included in a study of cytotoxic CD8 clonotypes in ibrutinib-treated CLL. Study summary: Sequenced samples delivered averages of around 250,000 productive templates and 87,000 or so productive rearrangements.

The specimen comprised PBMCs, sampled after 12 months of ibrutinib treatment. The origin of this receptor is a human donor with chronic lymphocytic leukemia.

CDR3 sequence reads: CASSLTRVAGELFF. CDR3 bases: TGTGCCAGCAGCCTAACTAGAGTAGCTGGGGAGCTGTTTTTT. V gene TRBV27 combines with J gene TRBJ2-2; a weak D match, TRBD2 (5 bases). Germline loops: CDR1 MNHEY, CDR2 SMNVEV (reference sequence). Deletions cut 6 bases from V and 8 bases from J, with 16 bases between. The CDR3 is 14 amino acids.